This T cell receptor beta chain was sequenced during a study of tumor-infiltrating lymphocytes in oesophageal squamous cell carcinoma. Looked up from germline, CDR1 is SGDLS and CDR2 is YYNGEE. This CDR3 has 14 amino acids. Trimming left V 0 bases short and J 8 bases short, with 12 bases between. A single record per CDR3 protein comes from TCRdb applying MiXCR to the PCR reads. The table includes under 8,000 distinct CDR3 sequences, about 14% detected once. The chain carries TRBV9 and TRBJ2-1; D is ambiguous. The specimen sequenced was esophageal tumor tissue. This TCR was sampled from a male donor with esophageal squamous cell carcinoma. The CDR3 DNA reads TGTGCCAGCAGCGTAGAGGTAAGGGTGGATGAGCAGTTCTTC. Protein: CASSVEVRVDEQFF. Full variable domain (rest looked up from reference TRBV9 and TRBJ2-1): DSGVTQTPKHLITATGQRVTLRCSPRSGDLSVYWYQQSLDQGLQFLIQYYNGEERAKGNILERFSAQQFPDLHSELNLSSLELGDSALYFCASSVEVRVDEQFFGPGTRLTVL.